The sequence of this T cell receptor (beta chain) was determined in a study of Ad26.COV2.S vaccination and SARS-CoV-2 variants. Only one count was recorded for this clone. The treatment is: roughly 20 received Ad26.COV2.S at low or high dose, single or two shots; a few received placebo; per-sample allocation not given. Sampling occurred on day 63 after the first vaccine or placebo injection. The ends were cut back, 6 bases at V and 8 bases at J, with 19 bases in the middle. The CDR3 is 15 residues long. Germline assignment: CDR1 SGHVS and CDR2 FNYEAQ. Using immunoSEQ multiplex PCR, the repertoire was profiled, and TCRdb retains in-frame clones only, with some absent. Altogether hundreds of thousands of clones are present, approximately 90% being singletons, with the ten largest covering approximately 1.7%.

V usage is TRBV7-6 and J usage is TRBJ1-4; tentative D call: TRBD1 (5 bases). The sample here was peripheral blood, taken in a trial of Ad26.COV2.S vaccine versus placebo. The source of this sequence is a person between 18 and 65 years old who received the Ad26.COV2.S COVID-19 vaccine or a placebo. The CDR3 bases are TGTGCCAGCAGGCGAGGGGACGACCCAATAGAAAAACTGTTTTTT. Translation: CASRRGDDPIEKLFF.